These T cell receptor beta chains were read from a single sample in a study of T-cell reconstitution after alpha-beta-depleted transplantation in children. TCRdb reanalysed the PCR reads using MiXCR and keeps one entry per CDR3 protein. Of around 670,000 distinct CDR3 sequences listed, about an eighth are singletons. The material sequenced was PBMCs, taken before TCRalphabeta/CD19-depleted stem cell transplant. The receptors shown here come from a girl aged 2-10 years with congenital amegakaryocytic thrombocytopenia, due to receive a stem cell transplant. The CDR3 runs from the conserved cysteine through the conserved F or W. D genes are given only for firm matches.

D: TRBD1; V: TRBV24-1; J: TRBJ1-5; CDR3: CATNVRGPDQPQHF
D: .; V: TRBV9; J: TRBJ2-3; CDR3: CASSVRPGYTDTQYF
D: TRBD1; V: TRBV18; J: TRBJ1-5; CDR3: CASSPRTGHNQPQHF
D: TRBD2; V: TRBV5-4; J: TRBJ2-2; CDR3: CASSYGSGFQNTGELFF
D: .; V: TRBV28; J: TRBJ2-5; CDR3: CASSLMRGQETQYF
D: TRBD2; V: TRBV12-3/TRBV12-4; J: TRBJ2-1; CDR3: CASSASTSGRPYNEQFF
D: .; V: TRBV14; J: TRBJ2-1; CDR3: CASSQEISGSSYNEQFF
D: TRBD2; V: TRBV6-1; J: TRBJ2-1; CDR3: CASRVLASHNEQFF
D: TRBD1; V: TRBV20-1; J: TRBJ2-3; CDR3: CSAQQGAGADTQYF
D: TRBD2; V: TRBV20-1; J: TRBJ2-3; CDR3: CSVAGAPTDTQYF
D: .; V: TRBV10-3; J: TRBJ2-2; CDR3: CAIGSDATGELFF
D: .; V: TRBV12-3/TRBV12-4; J: TRBJ2-1; CDR3: CASTPELWGNEQFF
D: TRBD1; V: TRBV7-6; J: TRBJ2-7; CDR3: CASSFGQEVTEQYF
D: .; V: TRBV7-9; J: TRBJ2-7; CDR3: CASSLSSQVNEQYF
D: .; V: TRBV29-1; J: TRBJ2-5; CDR3: CSVEGGQETQYF
D: TRBD2; V: TRBV20-1; J: TRBJ2-1; CDR3: CSARARASGRSAHNEQFF
D: .; V: TRBV12-3/TRBV12-4; J: TRBJ1-6; CDR3: CASSRNSSPLHF
D: .; V: TRBV3-1; J: TRBJ2-3; CDR3: CASSQDYGSTDTQYF
D: TRBD2; V: TRBV6-5; J: TRBJ2-1; CDR3: CASSYLIAGLNEQFF
D: .; V: TRBV10-3; J: TRBJ2-1; CDR3: CAISESAGVFFF